The clone carrying this T cell receptor beta chain was detected many times. Antigen: not known. As originally analysed: Clinicopathological groups supplied CDR3 differences that were used to build a distant-metastasis classifier for papillary thyroid cancer. TCRdb re-called clones via MiXCR from the PCR reads. The V and J calls and clone size come from TCRdb's table, not from the authors' own analysis. This sample carries 75,000 to 95,000 clones, about an eighth of them seen once, and the ten largest clones take roughly 10%. This specimen comes from a study of metastatic and nonmetastatic thyroid tumors. Whole-study context: Repertoires from blood and tumor or nodule tissue of malignant and benign thyroid patients were compared.

All patients were treatment-naive before thyroid surgery. Study conclusions and caveats: The reported finding was significantly higher TCR beta diversity in malignant thyroid tumors relative to benign nodules, in blood and tumor.

The germline CDR1 and CDR2 sequences are SGHAT and FQNNGV. V lost 2 bases and J lost 4, with 15 bases in between. The CDR3 is made up of 16 amino acids. Material for sequencing was blood. This sequence joins TRBV11-2 and TRBJ2-1; D is possibly TRBD2 (6 bases). The clonotype originates from a female donor with papillary thyroid cancer or a benign thyroid nodule (not recorded which). Some clones in this sample may be carry-over from other donors' samples. The CDR3 spells CASSLRRGLGYNEQFF. In DNA, the CDR3 is TGTGCCAGCAGCTTACGGCGGGGCCTCGGGTACAATGAGCAGTTCTTC.